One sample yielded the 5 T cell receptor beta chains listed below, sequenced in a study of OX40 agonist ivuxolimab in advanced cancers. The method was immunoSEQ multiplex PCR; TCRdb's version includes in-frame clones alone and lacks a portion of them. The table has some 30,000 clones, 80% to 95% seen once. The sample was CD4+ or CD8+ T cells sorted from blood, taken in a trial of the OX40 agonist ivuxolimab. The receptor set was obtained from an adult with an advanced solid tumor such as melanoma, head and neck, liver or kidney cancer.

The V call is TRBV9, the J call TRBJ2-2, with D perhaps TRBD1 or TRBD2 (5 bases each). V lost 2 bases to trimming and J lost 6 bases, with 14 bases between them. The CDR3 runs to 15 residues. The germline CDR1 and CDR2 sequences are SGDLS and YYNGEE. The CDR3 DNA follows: TGTGCCAGCAGCGTTGAGGACCGAGGGGCCGGGGAGCTGTTTTTT. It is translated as CASSVEDRGAGELFF.

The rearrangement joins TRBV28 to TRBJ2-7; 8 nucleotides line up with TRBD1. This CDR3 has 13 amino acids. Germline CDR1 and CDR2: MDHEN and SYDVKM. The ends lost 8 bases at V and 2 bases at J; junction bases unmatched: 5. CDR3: CASFHRGTYEQYF. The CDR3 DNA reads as TGTGCCAGCTTTCACAGGGGGACCTACGAGCAGTACTTC.

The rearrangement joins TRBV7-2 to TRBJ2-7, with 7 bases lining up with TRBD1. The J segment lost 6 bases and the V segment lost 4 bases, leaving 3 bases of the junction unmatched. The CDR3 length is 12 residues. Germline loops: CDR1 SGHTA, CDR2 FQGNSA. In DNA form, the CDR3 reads TGTGCCAGCAGCTCGGACAGGTTCGAGCAGTACTTC. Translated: CASSSDRFEQYF. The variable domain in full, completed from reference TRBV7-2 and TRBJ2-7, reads GAGVSQSPSNKVTEKGKDVELRCDPISGHTALYWYRQSLGQGLEFLIYFQGNSAPDKSGLPSDRFSAERTGGSVSTLTIQRTQQEDSAVYLCASSSDRFEQYFGPGTRLTVT.

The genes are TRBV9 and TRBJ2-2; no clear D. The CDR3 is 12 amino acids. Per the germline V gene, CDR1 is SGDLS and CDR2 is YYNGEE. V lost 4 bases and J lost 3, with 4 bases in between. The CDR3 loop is CASSPDTGELFF. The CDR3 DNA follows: TGTGCCAGCAGCCCCGACACCGGGGAGCTGTTTTTT. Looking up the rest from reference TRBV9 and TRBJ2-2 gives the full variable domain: DSGVTQTPKHLITATGQRVTLRCSPRSGDLSVYWYQQSLDQGLQFLIQYYNGEERAKGNILERFSAQQFPDLHSELNLSSLELGDSALYFCASSPDTGELFFGEGSRLTVL.

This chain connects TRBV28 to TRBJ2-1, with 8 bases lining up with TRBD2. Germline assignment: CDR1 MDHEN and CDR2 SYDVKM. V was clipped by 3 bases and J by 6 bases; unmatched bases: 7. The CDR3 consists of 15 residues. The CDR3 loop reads CASSFPGLAGNEQFF. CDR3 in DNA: TGTGCCAGCAGTTTCCCCGGACTAGCAGGCAATGAGCAGTTCTTC.